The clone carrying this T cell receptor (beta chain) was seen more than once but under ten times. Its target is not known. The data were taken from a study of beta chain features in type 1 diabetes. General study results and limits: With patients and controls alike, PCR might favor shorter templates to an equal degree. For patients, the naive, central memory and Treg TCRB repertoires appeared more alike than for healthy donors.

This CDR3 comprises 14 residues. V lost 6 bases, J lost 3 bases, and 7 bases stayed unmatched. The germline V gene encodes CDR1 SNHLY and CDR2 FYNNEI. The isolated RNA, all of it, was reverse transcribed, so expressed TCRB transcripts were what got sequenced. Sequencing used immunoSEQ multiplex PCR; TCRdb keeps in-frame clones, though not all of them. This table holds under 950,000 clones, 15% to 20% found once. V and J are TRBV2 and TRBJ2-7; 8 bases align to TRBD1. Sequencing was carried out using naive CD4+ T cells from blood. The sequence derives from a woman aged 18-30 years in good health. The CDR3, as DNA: TGTGCCAGCAGCCCCCGACAGGGGCGCTACGAGCAGTACTTC. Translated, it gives CASSPRQGRYEQYF.